One sample yielded the 19 T cell receptor beta chains listed below, sequenced in a study of blood T cell repertoires in COVID-19. Libraries were prepared by immunoSEQ multiplex PCR; TCRdb keeps only in-frame clonotypes and omits some of them. In the table there are over 200,000 clones, about nine tenths of which are singletons. The sequenced sample was peripheral blood. The receptors derive from a man aged 25 to 45 with COVID-19, enrolled during active disease.

This clone was found once. The chain recombines TRBV27 with TRBJ1-2; perhaps TRBD1 as D (5 bases). Germline CDR1 is MNHEY and CDR2 is SMNVEV (reference sequence). The V and J ends lost 0 bases and 8 bases respectively, with 13 bases between them. The CDR3 consists of 14 residues. CDR3: CASSLSGLHFGYTF. CDR3 DNA: TGTGCCAGCAGTTTATCGGGACTACACTTCGGCTACACCTTC.

This sequence joins TRBV4-1 and TRBJ2-2, with TRBD2 matching 7 bases. The CDR3 is 17 amino acids. The V segment lost 0 bases and the J segment 5 bases; nucleotides outside the gene matches: 9. Germline CDR1 and CDR2: MGHRA and YSYEKL. The CDR3 DNA sequence: TGCGCCAGCAGCCAAGAGAACTGGCGGGAGAGTACCGGGGAGCTGTTTTTT. Translation gives CASSQENWRESTGELFF.

The chain has TRBV28 and TRBJ1-1, with 7 positions matching TRBD1. Germline lookup yields CDR1 MDHEN and CDR2 SYDVKM. V dropped 7 bases and J dropped 1; count of bases not matched to a gene: 9. The CDR3 loop spans 15 amino acids. This CDR3 reads CASTPLGQANTEAFF. As DNA, the CDR3 is TGTGCCAGCACCCCCCTCGGACAGGCGAACACTGAAGCTTTCTTT.

The rearrangement uses TRBV27 and TRBJ2-3, with a tentative D call TRBD2 (7 bases). V lost 6 bases and J lost 0, with 16 bases in between. This CDR3 is built from 16 residues. The germline CDR1 and CDR2 sequences are MNHEY and SMNVEV (reference sequence). The CDR3 sequence is CASSPAGARSTDTQYF. For the CDR3, the DNA is TGTGCCAGCAGCCCTGCGGGGGCCAGAAGCACAGATACGCAGTATTTT.

The chain uses TRBV5-1 and TRBJ1-2; weak D call: TRBD1 (6 bases). Germline V gene sequence: CDR1 SGHRS, CDR2 YFSETQ. The CDR3 has 14 amino acids. V lost 5 bases and J lost 1, with 12 bases in between. CDR3 DNA sequence: TGCGCCAGCAGTGGGGACATCTTTAACTATGGCTACACCTTC. This translates into CASSGDIFNYGYTF.

The chain has TRBV4-1 and TRBJ2-7, with D perhaps matching TRBD2 (5 bases). V lost 4 bases and J 7 bases, leaving 8 bases between the germline ends. CDR1 is MGHRA and CDR2 is YSYEKL in the germline V gene. This CDR3 has 11 amino acids. CDR3 amino acids: CASSLEGEQYF. CDR3 coding DNA: TGCGCCAGCAGCCTCGAGGGAGAGCAGTACTTC.

The chain has TRBV19 and TRBJ1-1; D is ambiguous. Germline CDR1 LNHDA, CDR2 SQIVND (reference sequence). The CDR3 sequence is 14 residues long. V lost 7 bases and J 5 bases, leaving 17 bases between the germline ends. The CDR3 region is CASIIGAVGTEAFF. The CDR3, as DNA: TGTGCCAGTATAATTGGAGCAGTCGGTACTGAAGCTTTCTTT.

The CDR3 nucleotides are TGTGCCAGCAGCCGGGACAGGGGGGATCAGCCCCAGCATTTT. It is translated as CASSRDRGDQPQHF. This chain joins TRBV7-3 and TRBJ1-5; 11 bases map to TRBD1. CDR3 length: 14 amino acids. With V trimmed by 5 bases and J by 5 bases, 2 bases remained unmatched. CDR1 and CDR2 from the germline V gene are SGHTA and FQGTGA.

The chain has TRBV10-3 and TRBJ2-7; D remains unclear. The CDR3 has 11 residues. CDR1 is ENHRY and CDR2 is SYGVKD in the germline V gene. Between the trimmed V and J ends, which lost 1 base and 5 bases, there was a span of 3 bases. The CDR3 loop is CAISEFNEQYF. DNA for the CDR3: TGTGCCATCAGTGAGTTTAACGAGCAGTACTTC.

The chain combines TRBV19 with TRBJ1-5; 7 positions agree with TRBD1. The germline V gene encodes CDR1 LNHDA and CDR2 SQIVND (reference sequence). This CDR3 is built from 14 residues. With V trimmed by 7 bases and J by 5 bases, 8 bases remained unmatched. CDR3 amino acids: CASNPTGTHQPQHF. For the CDR3, the DNA is TGTGCCAGTAACCCGACAGGGACCCATCAGCCCCAGCATTTT.

The chain links TRBV7-3 to TRBJ1-5, with TRBD1 identical over 9 bases. Unmatched junction bases numbered 6, after V lost 5 bases and J lost 1 base. CDR1 and CDR2 (germline): SGHTA, FQGTGA. The CDR3 is 16 amino acids. CDR3 sequence reads: CASSTPGQGSNQPQHF. The CDR3, as DNA: TGTGCCAGCAGCACCCCGGGACAGGGAAGCAATCAGCCCCAGCATTTT.

The V call is TRBV6-6, the J call TRBJ2-1; 7 nucleotides agree with TRBD2. V lost 2 bases, J lost 3 bases, and 4 bases stayed unmatched. The CDR3 has 15 amino acids. CDR1 and CDR2 (germline): MNHNY, SVGAGI (reference sequence). CDR3 protein: CASSYAPGGYNEQFF. CDR3 nucleotides: TGTGCCAGCAGTTACGCGCCGGGGGGCTACAATGAGCAGTTCTTC.

The sample holds one count of this clone. The chain couples TRBV28 to TRBJ2-1, with 15 bases matching TRBD2. CDR1 and CDR2 from the germline V gene are MDHEN and SYDVKM. After removal of 4 bases from V and 15 bases from J, the junction contained 10 bases not matched to a gene. There are 15 residues in the CDR3. The CDR3 sequence is CASSSGLAGGPQGFF. The CDR3 DNA sequence: TGTGCCAGCAGTTCCGGACTAGCGGGAGGGCCGCAGGGGTTCTTC.

The CDR3 coding sequence is TGTGCCAGCAGCAAACCAATGAACACTGAAGCTTTCTTT. Its protein product is CASSKPMNTEAFF. The chain uses TRBV21-1 and TRBJ1-1; the D segment call TRBD1 is taken from the table without a DNA check. TRBV21-1 is given as a pseudogene. This CDR3 spans 13 amino acids.

The J gene is TRBJ1-4, the V gene TRBV19; D remains unclear. Germline V CDR1 and CDR2: LNHDA, SQIVND (reference sequence). Trimming removed 5 bases from V and 3 bases from J, with 10 bases in between. This CDR3 has 14 residues. The DNA for the CDR3 is TGTGCCAGTAGTGTGGGCGCATCTAATGAAAAACTGTTTTTT. This gives the protein CASSVGASNEKLFF.

This chain links TRBV19 with TRBJ1-2; 7 nucleotides agree with TRBD1. CDR1 is LNHDA and CDR2 is SQIVND in the germline V gene (reference sequence). V shed 4 bases, J shed 0 bases, and the junction held 5 bases outside the gene matches. The CDR3 spans 15 residues. This CDR3 reads CASSTTGEANYGYTF. CDR3 coding DNA: TGTGCCAGTAGTACCACAGGGGAGGCTAACTATGGCTACACCTTC.

The V and J genes are TRBV7-2 and TRBJ2-2; TRBD1 aligns across 7 bases. Germline CDR1 and CDR2: SGHTA and FQGNSA. The CDR3 loop spans 15 amino acids. After removal of 7 bases from V and 2 bases from J, the junction contained 7 bases not matched to a gene. The chain's CDR3 is CASKTGAVNTGELFF. CDR3 bases: TGTGCCAGCAAAACAGGGGCGGTCAACACCGGGGAGCTGTTTTTT.

The chain couples TRBV4-2 to TRBJ2-7, with 7 bases fitting TRBD1. CDR1 and CDR2 from the germline V gene are LGHNA and YNFKEQ. The CDR3 spans 18 residues. V gave up 0 bases and J gave up 1 base; unmatched junction bases: 12. The CDR3 here is CASSQESFGTGVSYEQYF. Here the CDR3 DNA reads TGTGCCAGCAGCCAAGAATCTTTCGGAACAGGGGTTTCCTACGAGCAGTACTTC.

Worth noting for this clone: Distinct nucleotide sequences in the sample also encode this CDR3. J is TRBJ1-5 and V is TRBV18; D remains ambiguous. The CDR3 length is 14 residues. V lost 3 bases to trimming and J lost 2 bases, with 8 bases between them. CDR1 is KGHSH, CDR2 LQKENI, per germline. The CDR3: CASSPGGGNQPQHF. CDR3 bases: TGTGCCAGCTCACCCGGAGGAGGCAATCAGCCCCAGCATTTT.